This TCR beta chain was sequenced in a study of T cells in Graves' hyperthyroidism and ophthalmopathy. The table lists this clonotype with many counts. V was shortened by 0 bases and J by 5 bases, with 10 bases between the two germline ends. The V gene's germline CDR1 is SGHRS and CDR2 YFSETQ. The CDR3 runs 14 residues. Researchers took RNA transcripts and amplified the TCR beta CDR3 regions from them. A set of HTBI primers served as the primers for a first-round RT-PCR of the TCR CDR3. One entry per CDR3 protein results from TCRdb running MiXCR on the multiplex PCR reads. The sample carries 350,000 to 400,000 distinct CDR3 sequences, more than 12% recorded once.

The V gene is TRBV5-1, the J gene TRBJ2-3, with D unclear. The source material was blood. This TCR derives from a woman aged 25 to 39 with Graves' hyperthyroidism. Written as DNA, the CDR3 is TGCGCCAGCAGCTTGGGATCGGGTGAAGATACGCAGTATTTT. Its protein product is CASSLGSGEDTQYF.